Listed below are T cell receptor beta chains from one sample, sequenced in a study of blood T cell repertoires in COVID-19. This table comes from immunoSEQ multiplex PCR, and its TCRdb copy is limited to in-frame clones, with some not included. The sample lists some 70,000 clones, about 85% occurring once. The sequenced material came from peripheral blood. The receptors shown here come from a man older than 75 with acute or convalescent COVID-19. Each CDR3 is given with its conserved first and last residue. Fields, in order: V gene, D gene, J gene, clone size, CDR3 protein, CDR3 DNA. A D gene is named only where the DNA matches it firmly. Not all rows give a size; the values are once, few, many and, for expanded clones, a class.

TRBV10-3,NA,TRBJ1-4,NA,CAIAGGGNEKLFF,TGTGCCATCGCGGGAGGGGGGAATGAAAAACTGTTTTTT
TRBV6-2/TRBV6-3,NA,TRBJ2-7,NA,CASSEEGVLSYEQYF,TGTGCCAGCAGCGAAGAGGGCGTCCTCTCCTACGAGCAGTACTTC
TRBV28,NA,TRBJ1-4,NA,CASSFPRRGEKLFF,TGTGCCAGCAGTTTTCCCAGGCGGGGAGAAAAACTGTTTTTT
TRBV19,NA,TRBJ1-2,NA,CASRTTDFPYGYTF,TGTGCCAGTAGGACGACGGACTTTCCTTATGGCTACACCTTC
TRBV30,NA,TRBJ1-5,few,CAWSVHFGEYSNQPQHF,TGTGCCTGGAGTGTACACTTCGGGGAGTATAGCAATCAGCCCCAGCATTTT
TRBV19,TRBD1,TRBJ1-5,NA,CASSPRGRGLEGNQPQHF,TGTGCCAGTAGTCCCCGGGGCAGGGGGCTAGAGGGCAATCAGCCCCAGCATTTT
TRBV4-1,TRBD2,TRBJ2-5,NA,CASSQDRGLAGGETQYF,TGCGCCAGCAGCCAAGATAGGGGGCTAGCGGGAGGAGAGACCCAGTACTTC
TRBV10-1,TRBD2,TRBJ2-1,NA,CASSEGASGNNEQFF,TGCGCCAGCAGTGAAGGGGCTAGCGGTAACAATGAGCAGTTCTTC
TRBV6-6,TRBD1,TRBJ1-2,NA,CASSLGQGNGYTF,TGTGCCAGCAGTCTCGGACAGGGGAATGGCTACACCTTC
TRBV6-4,NA,TRBJ1-5,NA,CASSDSGGYWGNQPQHF,TGTGCCAGCAGTGACTCAGGAGGGTATTGGGGCAATCAGCCCCAGCATTTT
TRBV5-6,TRBD2,TRBJ2-5,NA,CASSLGSGRRETQYF,TGTGCCAGCAGCTTGGGTAGCGGGAGGCGAGAGACCCAGTACTTC
TRBV11-3,NA,TRBJ2-7,NA,CASSLSRQHAYEQYF,TGTGCCAGCAGCTTATCTCGTCAACATGCCTACGAGCAGTACTTC
TRBV7-2,NA,TRBJ2-1,NA,CASSLVQAYNEQFF,TGTGCCAGCAGCTTAGTGCAGGCGTACAATGAGCAGTTCTTC
TRBV10-1,TRBD2,TRBJ2-7,NA,CASTKGTSGSYEQYF,TGCGCCAGCACAAAGGGTACTAGCGGGAGCTACGAGCAGTACTTC
TRBV18,TRBD1,TRBJ2-7,NA,CASSGQGAVGEQYF,TGTGCCAGCTCCGGACAGGGGGCCGTGGGGGAGCAGTACTTC
TRBV15,TRBD2,TRBJ2-7,NA,CATSRRGAGDSYEQYF,TGTGCCACCAGCAGGCGGGGGGCAGGGGATTCCTACGAGCAGTACTTC
TRBV9,NA,TRBJ2-2,NA,CASSDWDIPGELFF,TGTGCCAGCAGCGACTGGGACATTCCCGGGGAGCTGTTTTTT
TRBV5-1,TRBD1,TRBJ1-3,NA,CASSSNRGTLSGNTIYF,TGCGCCAGCAGCTCAAACAGGGGGACCCTCTCTGGAAACACCATATATTTT
TRBV4-2,TRBD1,TRBJ1-3,NA,CASSPRTGSGNTIYF,TGTGCCAGCAGCCCACGGACAGGCTCTGGAAACACCATATATTTT
TRBV7-2,TRBD1,TRBJ1-2,NA,CASSPSGQDDYGYTF,TGTGCCAGCAGCCCTTCTGGACAGGACGACTATGGCTACACCTTC
TRBV13,NA,TRBJ2-1,NA,CASRPGRGSYNEQFF,TGTGCCAGCAGGCCGGGAAGAGGGTCCTACAATGAGCAGTTCTTC
TRBV2,NA,TRBJ2-6,once,CASSERGHSSGANVLTF,TGTGCCAGCAGTGAAAGGGGACATTCCTCTGGGGCCAACGTCCTGACTTTC
TRBV5-1,TRBD2,TRBJ2-7,NA,CASSPGTSNYEQYF,TGCGCCAGCAGTCCGGGGACTAGCAACTACGAGCAGTACTTC
TRBV10-2,TRBD1,TRBJ1-6,NA,CASSERRGGQVGSPLHF,TGCGCCAGCAGTGAACGGCGAGGGGGACAGGTCGGATCACCCCTCCACTTT
TRBV10-1,NA,TRBJ1-4,NA,CASRSTWELRTKLFF,TGCGCCAGCAGAAGCACCTGGGAGCTGAGGACAAAACTGTTTTTT
TRBV6-2/TRBV6-3,NA,TRBJ1-1,NA,CASSYLQALRSEAFF,TGTGCCAGCAGTTACCTACAGGCGTTGAGGTCTGAAGCTTTCTTT
TRBV6-2/TRBV6-3,TRBD2,TRBJ2-2,once,CASSSEPGLANTGELFF,TGTGCCAGCAGTTCCGAACCGGGACTAGCTAACACCGGGGAGCTGTTTTTT
TRBV5-1,NA,TRBJ1-2,few,CASSPYDNYGYTF,TGCGCCAGCAGCCCCTACGATAACTATGGCTACACCTTC
TRBV19,NA,TRBJ2-6,NA,CASSGSGANVLTF,TGTGCCAGTAGCGGCTCTGGGGCCAACGTCCTGACTTTC
TRBV30,TRBD2,TRBJ2-7,few,CAWSLGTSGSLGYEQYF,TGTGCCTGGAGCCTTGGGACTAGCGGGAGTTTAGGCTACGAGCAGTACTTC
TRBV18,NA,TRBJ1-2,NA,CASSPSGYYGYTF,TGTGCCAGCTCACCGTCCGGGTACTATGGCTACACCTTC
TRBV9,NA,TRBJ1-6,NA,CASSPRGDGNNSPLHF,TGTGCCAGCAGCCCTAGAGGAGACGGAAATAATTCACCCCTCCACTTT
TRBV7-2,NA,TRBJ1-2,NA,CASSKGGGSYGYTF,TGTGCCAGCAGCAAAGGCGGGGGTTCCTATGGCTACACCTTC
TRBV12-3/TRBV12-4,TRBD1,TRBJ1-2,NA,CASGHRGSYGYTF,TGTGCCAGCGGGCACAGGGGGTCCTATGGCTACACCTTC
TRBV27,NA,TRBJ1-6,NA,CASSNRVPYNSPLHF,TGTGCCAGCAGTAACAGGGTACCCTATAATTCACCCCTCCACTTT